A selection of T cell receptor beta chains follows, all from one sample in a study of blood T cell repertoires in COVID-19. Using immunoSEQ multiplex PCR, the repertoire was profiled, and TCRdb retains in-frame clones only, with some absent. Found here are over 350,000 clones, 86% of them singletons; the top ten hold almost 1.5%. Material for sequencing was peripheral blood. Receptors were obtained from a woman younger than 45 with active or convalescent COVID-19. Each CDR3 is given with its conserved first and last residue. A D gene is named only where the DNA matches it firmly. Expanded clones are given a class, and other clones once, few, many or no size at all.

TRBV5-1,once,TRBJ2-5,TRBD2,CASSLGLAGGIQETQYF,TGCGCCAGCAGCTTGGGGCTAGCGGGGGGCATTCAAGAGACCCAGTACTTC
TRBV15,NA,TRBJ1-1,TRBD1,CATSSPGDSPEAFF,TGTGCCACCAGCAGCCCAGGGGACAGCCCTGAAGCTTTCTTT
TRBV6-5,NA,TRBJ1-2,NA,CASSYGAGQGYGYTF,TGTGCCAGCAGTTACGGGGCAGGGCAGGGCTATGGCTACACCTTC
TRBV15,NA,TRBJ2-6,NA,CATSRDPRRQAGANVLTF,TGTGCCACCAGCAGAGATCCCCGCAGACAGGCTGGGGCCAACGTCCTGACTTTC
TRBV7-9,NA,TRBJ1-1,NA,CASSLVQGTDTEAFF,TGTGCCAGCAGCTTAGTTCAGGGCACAGACACTGAAGCTTTCTTT
TRBV10-3,NA,TRBJ1-3,NA,CAIRTEVGGNTIYF,TGTGCCATCAGGACGGAGGTAGGCGGAAACACCATATATTTT
TRBV2,NA,TRBJ1-2,NA,CASSVFSSSLSGVRNYGYTF,TGTGCCAGCAGTGTTTTTTCCTCTTCCCTATCAGGGGTGAGAAACTATGGCTACACCTTC
TRBV5-6,NA,TRBJ2-3,TRBD2,CASSLMFEGGSTDTQYF,TGTGCCAGCAGCTTGATGTTCGAGGGAGGGAGCACAGATACGCAGTATTTT
TRBV15,NA,TRBJ2-5,TRBD2,CATSDPNASGYQETQYF,TGTGCCACCAGCGATCCCAACGCTAGCGGGTACCAAGAGACCCAGTACTTC
TRBV7-7,once,TRBJ2-6,TRBD1,CASSFRPGGPSGANVLTF,TGTGCCAGCAGCTTTCGGCCAGGGGGCCCGTCTGGGGCCAACGTCCTGACTTTC
TRBV24-1,once,TRBJ2-1,NA,CATSDLIIGKQFF,TGTGCCACCAGTGATTTGATTATCGGGAAGCAGTTCTTC
TRBV19,NA,TRBJ2-3,NA,CASKTGSTDTQYF,TGTGCCAGTAAAACGGGGTCCACAGATACGCAGTATTTT
TRBV19,NA,TRBJ2-1,TRBD1,CASSVGDRGEQFF,TGTGCCAGTAGTGTTGGTGACAGGGGTGAGCAGTTCTTC
TRBV20-1,once,TRBJ1-5,NA,CSASIGGPGQPQHF,TGCAGTGCTAGTATCGGGGGGCCGGGACAGCCCCAGCATTTT
TRBV5-1,NA,TRBJ1-1,TRBD1,CASSLDRGEAFF,TGCGCCAGCAGCCTTGACAGGGGAGAAGCTTTCTTT
TRBV7-2,NA,TRBJ1-2,TRBD1,CASSSPRQGSYGYTF,TGTGCCAGCAGCTCCCCCCGACAGGGCTCCTATGGCTACACCTTC
TRBV6-5,NA,TRBJ1-5,NA,CASSYGGNQPQHF,TGTGCCAGCAGTTACGGAGGCAATCAGCCCCAGCATTTT
TRBV5-1,few,TRBJ2-7,TRBD2,CASSLSAGDTYEQYF,TGCGCCAGCAGCTTGTCAGCGGGAGACACCTACGAGCAGTACTTC
TRBV5-4,once,TRBJ2-3,NA,CASSPPGPTDTQYF,TGTGCCAGCAGCCCCCCGGGTCCCACAGATACGCAGTATTTT
TRBV5-4,NA,TRBJ2-2,TRBD1,CASSRDRDRGSGELFF,TGTGCCAGCAGCAGGGACCGGGACAGGGGCTCCGGGGAGCTGTTTTTT
TRBV6-5,NA,TRBJ1-1,NA,CASSYSSLDTEAFF,TGTGCCAGCAGTTACTCCAGTCTAGACACTGAAGCTTTCTTT
TRBV6-5,NA,TRBJ2-1,NA,CASSYSTPPNEQFF,TGTGCCAGCAGTTACTCGACACCGCCGAATGAGCAGTTCTTC
TRBV4-1,NA,TRBJ1-2,NA,CASSQETQGLSYGYTF,TGCGCCAGCAGCCAAGAGACCCAGGGACTCTCCTATGGCTACACCTTC
TRBV19,NA,TRBJ2-2,NA,CASSKQTDTGELFF,TGTGCCAGTAGTAAACAGACCGACACCGGGGAGCTGTTTTTT
TRBV6-5,NA,TRBJ1-2,TRBD1,CATRTGGSYGYTF,TGTGCCACCCGGACAGGGGGGAGCTATGGCTACACCTTC
TRBV20-1,NA,TRBJ2-2,NA,CSAASTGELFF,TGCAGTGCGGCTAGCACCGGGGAGCTGTTTTTT
TRBV18,NA,TRBJ2-5,TRBD2,CASSPRASGEETQYF,TGTGCCAGCTCACCACGTGCTAGCGGGGAAGAGACCCAGTACTTC
TRBV18,NA,TRBJ2-5,TRBD2,CASSPLPGLAGGHQETQYF,TGTGCCAGCTCACCACTCCCAGGACTAGCGGGGGGACATCAAGAGACCCAGTACTTC
TRBV11-3,NA,TRBJ2-2,TRBD2,CASSRTSGDLTGELFF,TGTGCCAGCAGCCGAACTAGCGGTGATTTAACCGGGGAGCTGTTTTTT
TRBV7-9,NA,TRBJ2-1,TRBD1,CASSLAQGRYNEQFF,TGTGCCAGCAGCTTAGCACAGGGGCGATACAATGAGCAGTTCTTC
TRBV6-6,NA,TRBJ1-5,TRBD1,CASRPGQGGQPQHF,TGTGCCAGCAGACCCGGACAGGGAGGGCAGCCCCAGCATTTT
TRBV18,NA,TRBJ2-2,TRBD1,CASSQGTVNTGELFF,TGTGCCAGCTCACAAGGGACAGTGAACACCGGGGAGCTGTTTTTT
TRBV11-2,NA,TRBJ2-1,TRBD1,CASSLGTGQFF,TGTGCCAGCAGCTTAGGGACAGGGCAGTTCTTC
TRBV10-3,NA,TRBJ2-5,TRBD1,CAISESRQDREAQETQYF,TGTGCCATCAGTGAGTCAAGGCAGGACAGGGAGGCCCAAGAGACCCAGTACTTC
TRBV6-5,NA,TRBJ2-5,TRBD2,CASSIIRGEQETQYF,TGTGCCAGCAGTATTATACGGGGGGAACAAGAGACCCAGTACTTC
TRBV10-3,once,TRBJ1-3,NA,CAISEPTGNSGNTIYF,TGTGCCATCAGTGAGCCGACAGGAAACTCTGGAAACACCATATATTTT
TRBV10-3,NA,TRBJ2-4,TRBD1,CAISRGQEGVIQYF,TGTGCCATCAGCCGGGGACAGGAAGGAGTCATTCAGTACTTC
TRBV6-1,NA,TRBJ1-4,NA,CASSEQGRATNEKLFF,TGTGCCAGCAGTGAGCAGGGGAGGGCAACTAATGAAAAACTGTTTTTT
TRBV24-1,once,TRBJ2-1,NA,CATSDAQVGEQFF,TGTGCCACCAGTGATGCCCAAGTCGGGGAGCAGTTCTTC
TRBV5-1,NA,TRBJ1-3,NA,CASSEGSGNTIYF,TGCGCCAGCAGCGAGGGCTCTGGAAACACCATATATTTT
TRBV4-2,NA,TRBJ1-6,TRBD1,CASSQKRGGDSPLHF,TGTGCCAGCAGCCAAAAGCGAGGGGGCGATTCACCCCTCCACTTT
TRBV11-3,NA,TRBJ2-2,TRBD1,CASRGQGPAGELFF,TGTGCCAGCAGAGGACAGGGTCCTGCCGGGGAGCTGTTTTTT
TRBV10-3,NA,TRBJ2-2,TRBD1,CAISAGTANTGELFF,TGTGCCATCAGTGCCGGGACAGCCAACACCGGGGAGCTGTTTTTT
TRBV5-1,NA,TRBJ1-2,NA,CASSLDLGGYTF,TGCGCCAGCAGCCTAGACCTCGGAGGCTACACCTTC
TRBV25-1,NA,TRBJ1-1,TRBD1,CASSAAGGTGTEAFF,TGTGCCAGCAGTGCGGCAGGGGGAACAGGCACTGAAGCTTTCTTT